Each of the 13 T cell receptor beta chains below was sequenced from the same sample in a study of shared clonotypes between healthy human individuals. The data were produced by immunoSEQ multiplex PCR, yet TCRdb's version contains in-frame clones alone and is incomplete. In the table there are 180,000 or so clones, about 93% of which are singletons. The sample consisted of naive CD4+ T cells sorted from blood. The subset: CD45RA+ positively selected. All receptors come from a woman aged 30 to 39 in good health.

V and J are TRBV18 and TRBJ1-5; the D gene is possibly TRBD1 (5 bases). The V end was cut by 6 bases, the J end by 6 bases, with 9 bases between. CDR3 length equals 12 residues. The germline CDR1 and CDR2 sequences are KGHSH and LQKENI. This CDR3 reads CASSSGTQPQHF. The CDR3 DNA sequence: TGTGCCAGCTCCTCGGGGACTCAGCCCCAGCATTTT. Full variable domain (missing parts from reference TRBV18 and TRBJ1-5): NAGVMQNPRHLVRRRGQEARLRCSPMKGHSHVYWYRQLPEEGLKFMVYLQKENIIDESGMPKERFSAEFPKEGPSILRIQQVVRGDSAAYFCASSSGTQPQHFGDGTRLSIL.

This chain joins TRBV19 and TRBJ2-2, with TRBD1 identical over 9 bases. CDR1 is LNHDA, CDR2 SQIVND, per germline (reference sequence). V lost 5 bases, J lost 4 bases, and 8 bases stayed unmatched. The CDR3 is 16 residues long. In DNA form, the CDR3 reads TGTGCCAGTAGTGATACCGGGACAGGGAGCACCGGGGAGCTGTTTTTT. Amino acids: CASSDTGTGSTGELFF.

The chain's CDR3 is CASSLIGQGLDTEAFF. As DNA, the CDR3 is TGTGCCAGCAGTTTAATCGGACAGGGACTTGACACTGAAGCTTTCTTT. This sequence joins TRBV28 and TRBJ1-1; 8 nucleotides align to TRBD1. J gave up 3 bases and V 2 bases, and 8 bases lay outside the gene matches. This CDR3 is built from 16 residues. Germline V gene data show CDR1 as MDHEN and CDR2 as SYDVKM.

The V call is TRBV28, the J call TRBJ2-1; D may match TRBD1 or TRBD2 (5 bases each). Per the germline V gene, CDR1 is MDHEN and CDR2 is SYDVKM. The CDR3 spans 13 residues. The CDR3 nucleotides are TGTGCGTCGGGGCTCATGGGTTACAATGAGCAGTTCTTC. The encoded protein is CASGLMGYNEQFF.

In nucleotides, the CDR3 is TGTGCCAGCCGTCCTTTGACAGGGATAAACTACGAGCAGTACTTC. Protein: CASRPLTGINYEQYF. J is TRBJ2-7 and V is TRBV27; TRBD1 aligns across 7 bases. The germline CDR1 and CDR2 sequences are MNHEY and SMNVEV (reference sequence). CDR3 size: 15 residues. V shed 8 bases, J shed 3 bases, and the junction held 13 bases outside the gene matches.

The chain couples TRBV11-2 to TRBJ2-3; no reliable D call. CDR1 SGHAT and CDR2 FQNNGV come from the germline V gene. Between the trimmed V and J ends, which lost 3 bases and 4 bases, there was a span of 5 bases. There are 12 residues in the CDR3. CDR3 nucleotide sequence: TGTGCCAGCAGCTTCTCATCAGATACGCAGTATTTT. Translated, it gives CASSFSSDTQYF.

Only one count was recorded for this clone. This chain joins TRBV7-2 and TRBJ2-6; D is undetermined. V dropped 5 bases and J dropped 5 bases, with 19 bases sitting between them. Germline assignment: CDR1 SGHTA and CDR2 FQGNSA. The CDR3 is 17 residues long. The CDR3 protein is CASSISRRQSRANVLTF. Here the CDR3 DNA reads TGTGCCAGCAGCATTAGTAGACGACAAAGTCGGGCCAACGTCCTGACTTTC. Together with reference TRBV7-2 and TRBJ2-6, the CDR3 gives the full variable domain: GAGVSQSPSNKVTEKGKDVELRCDPISGHTALYWYRQSLGQGLEFLIYFQGNSAPDKSGLPSDRFSAERTGGSVSTLTIQRTQQEDSAVYLCASSISRRQSRANVLTFGAGSRLTVL.

CDR3 nucleotides: TGTGCCAGCAGCATGGGACAGGGGGGTGAGCAGTACTTC. It specifies CASSMGQGGEQYF. V and J are TRBV28 and TRBJ2-7, with 11 bases fitting TRBD1. CDR1 is MDHEN and CDR2 is SYDVKM in the germline V gene. V was clipped by 6 bases and J by 7 bases; unmatched bases: 5. There are 13 residues in the CDR3.

V and J are TRBV28 and TRBJ1-4; a weak D match, TRBD1 (5 bases). Deletions cut 2 bases from V and 7 bases from J, with 14 bases between. The CDR3 spans 15 residues. The germline gives CDR1 MDHEN, CDR2 SYDVKM. The CDR3 region is CASSLITVGGEKLFF. The CDR3 nucleotides are TGTGCCAGCAGTTTAATAACCGTTGGGGGTGAAAAACTGTTTTTT.

Remarks on this clone: Other DNA sequences in the same sample also yield this CDR3. V and J are TRBV5-1 and TRBJ2-2; D is perhaps TRBD2 (5 bases). V was trimmed by 0 bases and J by 4 bases, leaving 13 bases between them. CDR3 length: 16 amino acids. CDR1 SGHRS and CDR2 YFSETQ come from the germline V gene. The DNA of the CDR3 is TGCGCCAGCAGCTTGGCCCCGGACTCTCGCACCGGGGAGCTGTTTTTT. Its protein is CASSLAPDSRTGELFF.

The chain employs TRBV5-4 and TRBJ2-7; D may be TRBD1 or TRBD2 (5 bases each). This CDR3 region has 12 residues. CDR1 and CDR2 from the germline V gene are SGHNT and YYREEE (reference sequence). Trimming pared 0 bases from V and 6 bases from J, leaving 7 bases between. CDR3 amino acids: CASSLEGTEQYF. In DNA form, the CDR3 reads TGTGCCAGCAGCTTGGAAGGGACCGAGCAGTACTTC.

The genes are TRBV11-2 and TRBJ2-7; perhaps TRBD2 as D (6 bases). Trimming took 6 bases from V and 3 from J, leaving 30 bases between them. This CDR3 has 19 amino acids. Germline assignment: CDR1 SGHAT and CDR2 FQNNGV. The CDR3 loop reads CASRTHAGLDVTPLYEQYF. CDR3 in DNA: TGTGCCAGCAGAACCCACGCGGGGCTCGACGTTACTCCTCTCTACGAGCAGTACTTC.

V usage is TRBV19 and J usage is TRBJ2-7; 9 bases line up with TRBD1. Germline values: CDR1 LNHDA, CDR2 SQIVND (reference sequence). The CDR3 runs to 14 residues. After removal of 7 bases from V and 2 bases from J, the junction contained 6 bases not matched to a gene. The CDR3 DNA sequence: TGTGCCAGTAAAGGACAGGGGACACCCTACGAGCAGTACTTC. It codes for CASKGQGTPYEQYF. The entire variable domain, with the rest obtained from reference TRBV19 and TRBJ2-7, is as follows: DGGITQSPKYLFRKEGQNVTLSCEQNLNHDAMYWYRQDPGQGLRLIYYSQIVNDFQKGDIAEGYSVSREKKESFPLTVTSAQKNPTAFYLCASKGQGTPYEQYFGPGTRLTVT.